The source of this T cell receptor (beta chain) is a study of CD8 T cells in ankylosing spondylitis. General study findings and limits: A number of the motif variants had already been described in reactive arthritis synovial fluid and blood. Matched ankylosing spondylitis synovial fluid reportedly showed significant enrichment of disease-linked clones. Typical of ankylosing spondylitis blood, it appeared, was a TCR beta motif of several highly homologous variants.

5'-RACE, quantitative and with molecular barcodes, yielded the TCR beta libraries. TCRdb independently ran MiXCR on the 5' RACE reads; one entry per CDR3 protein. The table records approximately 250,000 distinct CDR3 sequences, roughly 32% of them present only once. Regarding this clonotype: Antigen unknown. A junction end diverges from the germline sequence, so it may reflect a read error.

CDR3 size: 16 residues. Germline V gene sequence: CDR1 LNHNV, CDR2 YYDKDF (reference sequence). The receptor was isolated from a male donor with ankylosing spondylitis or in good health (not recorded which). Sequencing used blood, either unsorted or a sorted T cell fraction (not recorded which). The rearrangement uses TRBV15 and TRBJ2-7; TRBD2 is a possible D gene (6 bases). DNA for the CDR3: TGTGCCACCAGCAGAGATCGGGAGACCTTTCCCTACGAGCACTACTTC. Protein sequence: CATSRDRETFPYEHYF.